The sequence of this T cell receptor beta chain was determined in a study of OX40 agonist ivuxolimab in advanced cancers. About this clone itself: Its antigen is as yet unknown.

The V gene's germline CDR1 is SQVTM and CDR2 ANQGSEA. This CDR3 is built from 14 residues. V gave up 6 bases and J gave up 5 bases; unmatched junction bases: 12. The data were produced by immunoSEQ multiplex PCR, yet TCRdb's version contains in-frame clones alone and is incomplete. The sample lists tens of thousands of clones, roughly 86% seen once, with 25% in the top ten. Notes on the study in general: At 0.1 to 3.0 mg/kg, clonal expansion of CD4+ and CD8+ blood T cells had occurred by week 6. Mean expanded clone counts were higher in CD8+ than CD4+ T cells.

The sequencing used CD4+ or CD8+ T cells sorted from blood, collected in a trial of the OX40 agonist ivuxolimab. The gene calls are TRBV29-1 and TRBJ1-1, with TRBD1 matching over 7 bases. The receptor's source is an adult with an advanced solid tumor such as melanoma, head and neck, liver or kidney cancer. The CDR3 sequence: CSVARVTGRTEAFF. The CDR3 nucleotides read TGCAGCGTCGCAAGGGTGACAGGGAGGACTGAAGCTTTCTTT.